Shown below are 8 T cell receptor beta chains from a single sample sequenced in a study of T cell responses to AZD1222 COVID-19 vaccine. Produced via immunoSEQ multiplex PCR; TCRdb's table is partial and in-frame only. Altogether fewer than 130,000 clones are present, roughly 92% being singletons, with the ten largest covering more than 2%. Sequencing was performed on peripheral blood, taken 28 days after the second AZD1222 dose. Source of these receptors: an adult who received the AZD1222 COVID-19 vaccine.

The J gene is TRBJ2-7, the V gene TRBV13; D is unclear. This CDR3 region has 13 residues. Trimming took 4 bases from V and 1 from J, leaving 8 bases between them. Germline CDR1 PRHDT, CDR2 FYEKMQ (reference sequence). DNA for the CDR3: TGTGCCAGCAGCTCCCCACTATCCTACGAGCAGTACTTC. Its translation: CASSSPLSYEQYF.

The genes are TRBV5-4 and TRBJ2-2; D is undetermined. V lost 5 bases to trimming and J lost 6 bases, with 8 bases between them. From germline, CDR1 is SGHNT and CDR2 YYREEE (reference sequence). The CDR3 is 12 amino acids. CDR3 protein: CASRYLAGELFF. CDR3 sequence (DNA): TGTGCCAGCAGATACTTGGCCGGGGAGCTGTTTTTT.

V and J are TRBV5-1 and TRBJ1-6; D gene unclear. The CDR3 loop spans 14 amino acids. The ends were cut back, 2 bases at V and 5 bases at J, with 8 bases in the middle. The germline CDR1 and CDR2 sequences are SGHRS and YFSETQ. The CDR3 region has the DNA TGCGCCAGCAGCTTCGGGTCAAATAATTCACCCCTCCACTTT. Translating gives CASSFGSNNSPLHF.

J is TRBJ2-3 and V is TRBV5-1, with no clear D. Germline V gene lookup returns CDR1 SGHRS and CDR2 YFSETQ. The CDR3 spans 13 residues. Trimming removed 2 bases from V and 6 bases from J, with 10 bases in between. The CDR3 sequence: CASSFRSGDTQYF. CDR3 coding DNA: TGCGCCAGCAGCTTCCGATCCGGTGATACGCAGTATTTT.

The chain joins TRBV9 to TRBJ2-3; D might be TRBD2 (5 bases). V lost 0 bases and J lost 5, with 10 bases in between. Germline V CDR1 and CDR2: SGDLS, YYNGEE. The length of the CDR3 is 14 residues. The CDR3 reads CASSVGPAGDTQYF. The DNA for the CDR3 is TGTGCCAGCAGCGTAGGACCCGCGGGAGATACGCAGTATTTT.

The J gene is TRBJ1-2, the V gene TRBV5-1; D call uncertain. CDR1 is SGHRS and CDR2 is YFSETQ in the germline V gene. Between the trimmed V and J ends, which lost 0 bases and 9 bases, there was a span of 15 bases. The CDR3 has 14 residues. CDR3 nucleotide sequence: TGCGCCAGCAGCTTGGACAGAGGGAGCTGGAGCTACACCTTC. Translation gives CASSLDRGSWSYTF.

The chain carries TRBV21-1 and TRBJ1-2. TRBV21-1 is given as a pseudogene. The CDR3 runs 13 residues. The CDR3 bases are TGTGCCAGCAGCACAGACTTTAACTATGGCTACACCTTC. Translating gives CASSTDFNYGYTF.

The rearrangement links TRBV6-6 to TRBJ1-5, with 10 bases aligning to TRBD1. CDR1 is MNHNY, CDR2 SVGAGI, per germline (reference sequence). Unmatched junction bases numbered 4, after V lost 4 bases and J lost 7 bases. The CDR3 length is 14 residues. CDR3 region: CASSSGTGEQPQHF. The CDR3 region has the DNA TGTGCCAGCAGTTCCGGGACAGGGGAACAGCCCCAGCATTTT.